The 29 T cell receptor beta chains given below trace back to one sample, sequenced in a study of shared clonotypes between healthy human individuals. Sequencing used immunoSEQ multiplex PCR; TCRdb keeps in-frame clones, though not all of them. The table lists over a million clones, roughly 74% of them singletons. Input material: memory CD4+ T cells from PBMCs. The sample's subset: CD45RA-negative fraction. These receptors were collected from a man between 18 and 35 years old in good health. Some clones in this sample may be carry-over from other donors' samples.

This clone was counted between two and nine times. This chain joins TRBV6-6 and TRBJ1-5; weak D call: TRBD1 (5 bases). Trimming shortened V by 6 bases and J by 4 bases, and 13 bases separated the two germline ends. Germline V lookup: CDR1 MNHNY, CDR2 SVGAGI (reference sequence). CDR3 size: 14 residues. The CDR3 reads CASRETGGNQPQHF. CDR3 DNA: TGTGCCAGCAGAGAAACGGGGGGGAATCAGCCCCAGCATTTT.

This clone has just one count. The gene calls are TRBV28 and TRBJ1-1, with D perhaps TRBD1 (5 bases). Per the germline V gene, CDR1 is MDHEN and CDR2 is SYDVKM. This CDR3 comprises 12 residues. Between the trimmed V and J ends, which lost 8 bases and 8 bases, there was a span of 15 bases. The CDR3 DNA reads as TGTGCCAGCCAACTTATGGGGCTGGAAGCTTTCTTT. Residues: CASQLMGLEAFF.

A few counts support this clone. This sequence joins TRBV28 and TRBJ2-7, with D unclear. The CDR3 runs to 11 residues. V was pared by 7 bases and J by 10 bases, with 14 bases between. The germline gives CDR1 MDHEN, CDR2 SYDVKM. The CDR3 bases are TGTGCCAGCAACCTAGGCAGAGGACAGTACTTC. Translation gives CASNLGRGQYF.

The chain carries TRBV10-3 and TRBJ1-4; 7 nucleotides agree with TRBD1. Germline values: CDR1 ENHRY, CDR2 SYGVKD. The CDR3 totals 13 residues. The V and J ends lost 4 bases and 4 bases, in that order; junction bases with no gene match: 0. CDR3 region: CAISGDSNEKLFF. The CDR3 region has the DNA TGTGCCATCAGTGGGGACAGTAATGAAAAACTGTTTTTT.

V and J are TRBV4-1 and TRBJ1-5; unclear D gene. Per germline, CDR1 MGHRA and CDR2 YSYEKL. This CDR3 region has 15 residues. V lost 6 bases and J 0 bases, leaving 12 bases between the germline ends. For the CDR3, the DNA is TGCGCCAGCAGATATCAGCATTTTAGCAATCAGCCCCAGCATTTT. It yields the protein CASRYQHFSNQPQHF.

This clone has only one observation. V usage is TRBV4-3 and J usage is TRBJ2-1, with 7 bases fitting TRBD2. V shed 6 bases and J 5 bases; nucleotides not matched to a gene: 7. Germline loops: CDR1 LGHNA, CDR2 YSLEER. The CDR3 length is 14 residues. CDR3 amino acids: CASSPTSRHNEQFF. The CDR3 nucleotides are TGCGCCAGCAGTCCGACTAGCAGGCACAATGAGCAGTTCTTC.

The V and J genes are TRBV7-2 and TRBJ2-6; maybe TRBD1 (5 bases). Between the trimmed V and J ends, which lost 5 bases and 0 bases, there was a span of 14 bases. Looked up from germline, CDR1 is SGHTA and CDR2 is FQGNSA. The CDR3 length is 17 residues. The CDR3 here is CASSRSSTASGANVLTF. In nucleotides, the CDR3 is TGTGCCAGCAGCCGGAGCTCGACAGCCTCTGGGGCCAACGTCCTGACTTTC.

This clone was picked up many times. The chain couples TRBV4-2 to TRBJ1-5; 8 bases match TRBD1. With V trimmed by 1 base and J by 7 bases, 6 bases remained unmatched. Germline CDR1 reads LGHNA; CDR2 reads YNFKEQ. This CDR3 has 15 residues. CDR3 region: CASSQGGQGRQPQHF. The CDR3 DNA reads TGTGCCAGCAGCCAAGGCGGACAGGGTCGACAGCCCCAGCATTTT.

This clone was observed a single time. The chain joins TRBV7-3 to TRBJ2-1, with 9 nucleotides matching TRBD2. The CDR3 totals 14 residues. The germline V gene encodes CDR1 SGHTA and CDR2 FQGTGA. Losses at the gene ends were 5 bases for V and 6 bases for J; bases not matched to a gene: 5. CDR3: CASSAGLARNEQFF. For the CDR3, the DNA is TGTGCCAGCAGCGCGGGACTAGCACGCAATGAGCAGTTCTTC.

CDR3 in amino acids: CAWSPSQSSGNTIYF. The CDR3 DNA is TGTGCCTGGAGTCCTTCACAGAGCTCTGGAAACACCATATATTTT. V usage is TRBV30 and J usage is TRBJ1-3; no firm D call. CDR1 and CDR2 (germline): GTSNPN, SVGIG (reference sequence). The CDR3 runs 15 residues. Deletions cut 2 bases from V and 0 bases from J, with 11 bases between. The full variable domain, completed using reference TRBV30 and TRBJ1-3, is SQTIHQWPATLVQPVGSPLSLECTVEGTSNPNLYWYRQAAGRGLQLLFYSVGIGQISSEVPQNLSASRPQDRQFILSSKKLLLSDSGFYLCAWSPSQSSGNTIYFGEGSWLTVV.

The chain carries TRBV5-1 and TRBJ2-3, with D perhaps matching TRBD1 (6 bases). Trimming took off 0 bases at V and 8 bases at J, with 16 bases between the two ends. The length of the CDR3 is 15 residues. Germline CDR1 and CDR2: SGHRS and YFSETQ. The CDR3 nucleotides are TGCGCCAGCAGCTTGGCATCAGGGGCGCAGAGTACGCAGTATTTT. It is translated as CASSLASGAQSTQYF.

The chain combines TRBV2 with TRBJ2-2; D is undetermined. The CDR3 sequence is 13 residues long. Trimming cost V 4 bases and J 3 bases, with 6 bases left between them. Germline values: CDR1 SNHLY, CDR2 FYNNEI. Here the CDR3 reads CASSVQDTGELFF. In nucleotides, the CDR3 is TGTGCCAGCAGTGTTCAGGACACCGGGGAGCTGTTTTTT.

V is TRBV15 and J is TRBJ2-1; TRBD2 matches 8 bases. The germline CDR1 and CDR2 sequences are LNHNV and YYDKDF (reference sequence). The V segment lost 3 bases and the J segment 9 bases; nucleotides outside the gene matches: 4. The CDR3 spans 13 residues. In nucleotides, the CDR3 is TGTGCCACCAGCAGGGGAAGCGGGAGTGAGCAGTTCTTC. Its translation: CATSRGSGSEQFF.

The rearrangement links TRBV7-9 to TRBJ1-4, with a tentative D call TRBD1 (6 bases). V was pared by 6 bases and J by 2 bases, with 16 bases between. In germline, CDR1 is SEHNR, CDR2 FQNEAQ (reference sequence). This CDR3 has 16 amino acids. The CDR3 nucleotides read TGTGCCAGCAGTTCCATTACAGGGAATACTAATGAAAAACTGTTTTTT. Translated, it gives CASSSITGNTNEKLFF.

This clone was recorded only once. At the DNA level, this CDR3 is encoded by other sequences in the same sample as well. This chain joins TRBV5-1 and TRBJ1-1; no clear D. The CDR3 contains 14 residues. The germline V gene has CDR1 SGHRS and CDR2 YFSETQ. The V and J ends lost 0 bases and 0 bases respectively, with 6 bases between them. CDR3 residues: CASSLDGLNTEAFF. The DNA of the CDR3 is TGCGCCAGCAGCTTGGACGGGTTGAACACTGAAGCTTTCTTT. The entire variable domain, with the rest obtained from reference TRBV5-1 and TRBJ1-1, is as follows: KAGVTQTPRYLIKTRGQQVTLSCSPISGHRSVSWYQQTPGQGLQFLFEYFSETQRNKGNFPGRFSGRQFSNSRSEMNVSTLELGDSALYLCASSLDGLNTEAFFGQGTRLTVV.

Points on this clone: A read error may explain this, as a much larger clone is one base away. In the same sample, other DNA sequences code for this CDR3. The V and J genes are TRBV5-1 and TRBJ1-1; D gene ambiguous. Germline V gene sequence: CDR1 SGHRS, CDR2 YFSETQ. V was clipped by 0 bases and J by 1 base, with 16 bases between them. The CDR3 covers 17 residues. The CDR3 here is CASSLEGVTPWNTEAFF. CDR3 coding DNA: TGCGCCAGCAGCTTGGAGGGAGTAACTCCTTGGAACACTGAAGCTTTCTTT.

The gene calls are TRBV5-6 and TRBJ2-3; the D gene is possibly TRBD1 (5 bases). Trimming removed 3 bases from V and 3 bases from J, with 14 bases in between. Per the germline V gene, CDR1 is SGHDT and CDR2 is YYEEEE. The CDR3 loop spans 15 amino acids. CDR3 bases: TGTGCCAGCAGCTCCCCAAGTGGGGCGACAGATACGCAGTATTTT. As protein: CASSSPSGATDTQYF.

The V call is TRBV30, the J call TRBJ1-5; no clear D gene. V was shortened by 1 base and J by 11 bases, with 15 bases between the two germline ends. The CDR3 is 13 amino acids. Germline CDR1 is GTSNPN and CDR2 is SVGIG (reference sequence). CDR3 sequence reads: CAWSGAGPLSQHF. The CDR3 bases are TGTGCCTGGAGTGGGGCAGGACCTCTGTCCCAGCATTTT.

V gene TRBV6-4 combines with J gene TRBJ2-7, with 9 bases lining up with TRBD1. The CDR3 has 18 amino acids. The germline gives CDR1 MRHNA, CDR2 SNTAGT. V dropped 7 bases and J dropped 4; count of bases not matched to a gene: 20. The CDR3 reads CASTLPGTGNNVGYEQYF. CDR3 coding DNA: TGTGCCAGCACTCTACCTGGGACAGGGAACAATGTGGGGTACGAGCAGTACTTC.

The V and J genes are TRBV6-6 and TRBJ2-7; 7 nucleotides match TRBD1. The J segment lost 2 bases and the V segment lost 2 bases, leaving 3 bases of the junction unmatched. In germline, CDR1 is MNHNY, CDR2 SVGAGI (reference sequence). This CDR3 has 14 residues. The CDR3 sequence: CASSYRTGAYEQYF. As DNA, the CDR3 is TGTGCCAGCAGTTACCGGACAGGCGCCTACGAGCAGTACTTC.

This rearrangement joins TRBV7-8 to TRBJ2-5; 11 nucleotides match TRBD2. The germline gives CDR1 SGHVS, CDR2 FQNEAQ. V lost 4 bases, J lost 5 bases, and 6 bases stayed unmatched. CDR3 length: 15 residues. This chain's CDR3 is CASSSTSGSWETQYF. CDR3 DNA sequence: TGTGCCAGCAGCTCAACTAGCGGGAGTTGGGAGACCCAGTACTTC.

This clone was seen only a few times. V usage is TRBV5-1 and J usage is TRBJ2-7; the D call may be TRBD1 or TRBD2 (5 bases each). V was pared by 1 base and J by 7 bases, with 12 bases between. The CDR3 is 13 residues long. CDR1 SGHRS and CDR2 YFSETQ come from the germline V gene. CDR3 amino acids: CASSLLQGDEQYF. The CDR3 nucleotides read TGCGCCAGCAGCTTGCTGCAGGGAGATGAGCAGTACTTC.

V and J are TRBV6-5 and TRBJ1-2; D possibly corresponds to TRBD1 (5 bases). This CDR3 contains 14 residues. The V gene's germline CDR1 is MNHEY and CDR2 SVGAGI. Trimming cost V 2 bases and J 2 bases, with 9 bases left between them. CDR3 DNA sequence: TGTGCCAGCAGTTACGCGAGGGACAACTATGGCTACACCTTC. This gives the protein CASSYARDNYGYTF.

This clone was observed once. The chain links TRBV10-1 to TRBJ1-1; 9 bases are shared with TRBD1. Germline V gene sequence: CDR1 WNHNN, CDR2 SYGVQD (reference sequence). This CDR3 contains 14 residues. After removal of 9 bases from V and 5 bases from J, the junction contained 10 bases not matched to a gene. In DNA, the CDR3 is TGCGCCAGAACCGGGACAGGGTCGGGGACTGAAGCTTTCTTT. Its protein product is CARTGTGSGTEAFF.

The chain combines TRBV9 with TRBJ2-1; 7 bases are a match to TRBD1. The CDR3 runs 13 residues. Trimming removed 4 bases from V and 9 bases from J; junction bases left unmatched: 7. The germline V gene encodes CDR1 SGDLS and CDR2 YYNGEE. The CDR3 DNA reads TGTGCCAGCAGCACCACGACAGGGACTGAGCAGTTCTTC. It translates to CASSTTTGTEQFF.

As DNA, the CDR3 is TGTGCCAGCTCACCTGCCCCACTAGTCAAAAACATTCAGTACTTC. Protein sequence: CASSPAPLVKNIQYF. This chain links TRBV18 with TRBJ2-4; weak D call: TRBD2 (5 bases). The CDR3 covers 15 residues. Germline V lookup: CDR1 KGHSH, CDR2 LQKENI. Trimming stripped 3 bases from V and 3 bases from J, with 12 bases between.

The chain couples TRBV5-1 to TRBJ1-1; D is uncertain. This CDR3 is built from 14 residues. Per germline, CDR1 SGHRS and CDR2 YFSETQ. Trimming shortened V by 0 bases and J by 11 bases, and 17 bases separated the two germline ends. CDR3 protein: CASSLARQENGAFF. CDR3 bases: TGCGCCAGCAGCTTGGCCAGGCAGGAGAACGGGGCTTTCTTT.

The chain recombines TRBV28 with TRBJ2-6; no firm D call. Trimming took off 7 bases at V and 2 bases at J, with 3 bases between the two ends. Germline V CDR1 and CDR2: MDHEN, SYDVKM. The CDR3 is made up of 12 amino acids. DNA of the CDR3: TGTGCCAGCACCCCTGGGGCCAACGTCCTGACTTTC. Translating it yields CASTPGANVLTF.

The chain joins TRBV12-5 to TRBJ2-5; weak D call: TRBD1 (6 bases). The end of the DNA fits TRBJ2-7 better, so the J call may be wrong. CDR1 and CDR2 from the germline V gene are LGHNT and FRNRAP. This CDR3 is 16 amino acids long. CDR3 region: CASGLAPLDRLYEQYF. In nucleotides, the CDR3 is TGTGCTAGTGGTTTGGCACCTTTGGACAGACTCTACGAGCAGTACTTC.